This T cell receptor (beta chain) appears in the sequencing data of a study of blood T cell repertoires in COVID-19. Recovered Cohort 3 donors showed two negative PCRs, clearance, or symptom resolution. Authors' methods: Reference gene primers were amplified, and this amplification served to estimate nucleated cell counts. TCRdb's table, derived via immunoSEQ multiplex PCR, lists solely in-frame clones and lacks some. V, J and clone size are those of that table, while D and trimming were read from the DNA. The sample includes under 300,000 clones, 85% to 90% of them seen just once. V gave up 3 bases and J gave up 6 bases, with 9 bases separating them. CDR1 LNHDA and CDR2 SQIVND come from the germline V gene (reference sequence). The CDR3 sequence is 13 residues long.

The sequenced sample was PBMCs or T cells enriched from blood (not recorded which). The receptor's source is a woman between 55 and 75 years old who had recovered from COVID-19. The chain combines TRBV19 with TRBJ1-5, with unresolved D. CDR3 bases: TGTGCCAGTAGTATGAGCGGGGTTCAGCCCCAGCATTTT. The encoded protein is CASSMSGVQPQHF.